This paragraph reports one T cell receptor (beta chain). These data belong to a study of blood T cell repertoires in COVID-19. The ends were cut back, 7 bases at V and 8 bases at J, with 20 bases in the middle. The CDR3 extends over 13 amino acids. The germline V gene has CDR1 SQVTM and CDR2 ANQGSEA. TCRdb's copy holds only in-frame clones and misses some; the assay was immunoSEQ multiplex PCR. Of more than 90,000 clones in the sample, around 80% were seen once. Specimen: peripheral blood. This TCR was sampled from a human donor in a cohort sampled during active COVID-19. This rearrangement joins TRBV29-1 to TRBJ1-2, with TRBD1 as a possible D gene (5 bases). The CDR3 DNA is TGCAGCGCCGCTGGGGCCTACGAAAGGGGCTACACCTTC. Protein: CSAAGAYERGYTF.